These T cell receptor beta chains were read from a single sample in a study of cytomegalovirus exposure and HLA in healthy donors. Sequenced by immunoSEQ multiplex PCR; TCRdb stores in-frame clones only, minus some. Of about 160,000 clones listed, 89% are singletons. The sample taken for sequencing was PBMCs. These receptors were taken from a woman aged 18-30 years in good health and CMV-seropositive. Both conserved end residues are part of each CDR3. A D gene is named only where the DNA matches it firmly. For some rows the clone size is stated as once, few or many, or as a class when expanded; others skip it.

TRBD1 TRBJ1-1 NA TRBV11-3 CASSLRGLNTEAFF TGTGCCAGCAGCTTAAGGGGGCTGAACACTGAAGCTTTCTTT
NA TRBJ2-5 NA TRBV7-6 CASSLATQETQYF TGTGCCAGCAGCTTAGCTACACAAGAGACCCAGTACTTC
NA TRBJ2-6 few TRBV2 CASAQGAGANVLTF TGTGCCAGCGCACAGGGAGCCGGGGCCAACGTCCTGACTTTC
TRBD1 TRBJ1-2 NA TRBV2 CASSLGQSQGGYTF TGTGCCAGCAGTCTGGGACAGTCGCAGGGCGGCTACACCTTC
TRBD1 TRBJ1-4 NA TRBV6-6 CASSSPTTGTVGKLFF TGTGCCAGCAGTTCGCCGACGACAGGGACAGTAGGAAAACTGTTTTTT
NA TRBJ1-1 once TRBV19 CASSVRAGTTEAFF TGTGCCAGTAGTGTCAGGGCAGGAACCACTGAAGCTTTCTTT
TRBD2 TRBJ2-1 once TRBV29-1 CSVEVLAGYNEQFF TGCAGCGTTGAAGTACTAGCGGGATACAATGAGCAGTTCTTC
TRBD2 TRBJ2-7 NA TRBV27 CASSLSGTSGYEQYF TGTGCCAGCAGTTTATCGGGGACTAGCGGCTACGAGCAGTACTTC
TRBD2 TRBJ2-2 NA TRBV9 CASSPNSGRASTGELFF TGTGCCAGCAGCCCCAATAGCGGGAGGGCCAGCACCGGGGAGCTGTTTTTT
NA TRBJ2-1 NA TRBV30 CAWSVLIGEDEQFF TGTGCCTGGAGTGTACTTATCGGAGAAGATGAGCAGTTCTTC
NA TRBJ2-7 NA TRBV7-2 CASSRSARGLGEQYF TGTGCCAGCAGTCGCTCGGCTAGGGGGTTGGGCGAGCAGTACTTC
NA TRBJ2-7 NA TRBV5-4 CASSPVGGLSNEQYF TGTGCCAGCAGCCCAGTAGGGGGTTTGTCTAACGAGCAGTACTTC
TRBD1 TRBJ1-5 NA TRBV5-1 CASSLEGGSNQPQHF TGCGCCAGCAGCTTAGAAGGGGGCTCCAATCAGCCCCAGCATTTT
NA TRBJ1-2 NA TRBV7-9 CASSPVGSYGYTF TGTGCCAGCAGCCCGGTGGGGAGCTATGGCTACACCTTC
TRBD2 TRBJ2-5 NA TRBV5-5 CASSFSGRAEETQYF TGTGCCAGCAGCTTTAGCGGGAGGGCCGAGGAGACCCAGTACTTC
NA TRBJ1-5 once TRBV10-3 CAISRAGGNQPQHF TGTGCCATCAGTCGCGCGGGGGGCAATCAGCCCCAGCATTTT
NA TRBJ2-5 NA TRBV9 CASSVNGDRAETQYF TGTGCCAGCAGCGTAAACGGGGATAGGGCAGAGACCCAGTACTTC
TRBD2 TRBJ2-7 NA TRBV5-1 CASSSGDFVREYEQYF TGCGCCAGCAGCAGCGGGGACTTTGTCCGGGAGTACGAGCAGTACTTC
NA TRBJ1-1 NA TRBV9 CASTSKGGDEAFF TGTGCCAGCACCTCGAAAGGGGGAGATGAAGCTTTCTTT
NA TRBJ2-3 NA TRBV14 CASSQGAQGTQYF TGTGCCAGCAGCCAAGGGGCCCAGGGTACGCAGTATTTT
NA TRBJ1-1 NA TRBV27 CASSVGKLTEAFF TGTGCCAGCAGTGTCGGGAAATTGACTGAAGCTTTCTTT
NA TRBJ2-7 NA TRBV20-1 CSPNSGDEQYF TGCAGTCCGAACAGTGGCGACGAGCAGTACTTC
TRBD2 TRBJ2-2 few TRBV11-2 CASSLAAGVTATGELFF TGTGCCAGCAGCTTAGCGGCGGGGGTGACTGCGACCGGGGAGCTGTTTTTT
NA TRBJ2-7 NA TRBV2 CASSQGHLYEQYF TGTGCCAGCAGTCAAGGACATTTATACGAGCAGTACTTC
NA TRBJ2-7 NA TRBV6-5 CASSPTRAGGEQYF TGTGCCAGCAGTCCGACTAGAGCCGGCGGCGAGCAGTACTTC
TRBD2 TRBJ2-1 once TRBV9 CASSVGLAAYNEQFF TGTGCCAGCAGCGTAGGTCTAGCGGCTTACAATGAGCAGTTCTTC
NA TRBJ2-6 NA TRBV7-3 CASSLRRGPAGANVLTF TGTGCCAGCAGCTTAAGGAGGGGGCCCGCTGGGGCCAACGTCCTGACTTTC
NA TRBJ2-2 NA TRBV6-5 CASSKQTANTGELFF TGTGCCAGCAGTAAACAAACAGCGAACACCGGGGAGCTGTTTTTT
NA TRBJ1-2 NA TRBV30 CAWRDAGVRGYTF TGTGCCTGGAGGGACGCGGGGGTAAGAGGCTACACCTTC
TRBD1 TRBJ2-7 few TRBV27 CASSSGTGGYEQYF TGTGCCAGCAGTTCCGGGACAGGGGGCTACGAGCAGTACTTC
TRBD1 TRBJ1-4 NA TRBV5-6 CASSTGLGTANEKLFF TGTGCCAGCAGCACTGGTCTAGGGACAGCGAATGAAAAACTGTTTTTT
NA TRBJ2-3 NA TRBV28 CASSFDGGSDTQYF TGTGCCAGCAGTTTTGACGGGGGATCTGATACGCAGTATTTT
NA TRBJ1-1 NA TRBV7-9 CASSLGLRRENTEAFF TGTGCCAGCAGCTTAGGTTTACGGCGGGAGAACACTGAAGCTTTCTTT
NA TRBJ2-5 NA TRBV18 CASSPPGETQYF TGTGCCAGCTCACCACCCGGTGAGACCCAGTACTTC
TRBD1 TRBJ1-1 NA TRBV25-1 CASRPTGAQGTEAFF TGTGCCAGCAGGCCGACAGGGGCGCAGGGGACTGAAGCTTTCTTT
NA TRBJ2-7 NA TRBV5-4 CASSPSPRGYEQYF TGTGCCAGCAGCCCCTCACCCCGCGGTTACGAGCAGTACTTC
TRBD1 TRBJ1-4 NA TRBV5-1 CASSLEPGGWVKLFF TGCGCCAGCAGCTTGGAGCCAGGGGGTTGGGTAAAACTGTTTTTT
TRBD1 TRBJ1-4 NA TRBV19 CASRAGQDREKLFF TGTGCCAGTAGGGCGGGACAGGACCGAGAAAAACTGTTTTTT
NA TRBJ2-5 NA TRBV19 CASRVRGGGVETQYF TGTGCCAGTAGGGTTAGGGGCGGCGGGGTCGAGACCCAGTACTTC
NA TRBJ2-7 NA TRBV19 CASADRLDYEQYF TGTGCCAGTGCTGACAGGTTAGACTACGAGCAGTACTTC
TRBD1 TRBJ1-1 NA TRBV18 CASSRQGATTEAFF TGTGCCAGCTCACGGCAGGGGGCTACCACTGAAGCTTTCTTT
NA TRBJ2-2 NA TRBV19 CATPEQNTGELFF TGTGCCACCCCCGAGCAGAACACCGGGGAGCTGTTTTTT
TRBD2 TRBJ2-2 NA TRBV27 CASSSLTSGGTGELFF TGTGCCAGCAGTTCATTGACTAGCGGGGGCACCGGGGAGCTGTTTTTT
TRBD2 TRBJ2-1 NA TRBV10-3 CAISESRLAEINEQFF TGTGCCATCAGTGAGTCGCGTCTAGCGGAGATCAATGAGCAGTTCTTC
NA TRBJ2-3 once TRBV2 CASGAPVTDTQYF TGTGCCAGCGGAGCCCCCGTCACAGATACGCAGTATTTT
NA TRBJ2-7 few TRBV28 CASSPGQTRVYEQYF TGTGCCAGCAGCCCCGGACAGACTCGGGTCTACGAGCAGTACTTC
TRBD1 TRBJ1-5 once TRBV6-6 CASSYSRDRVNQPQHF TGTGCCAGCAGTTACTCGAGGGACAGGGTCAATCAGCCCCAGCATTTT
TRBD2 TRBJ2-5 NA TRBV28 CASSAGGRETQYF TGTGCCAGCAGTGCGGGAGGGCGGGAGACCCAGTACTTC
TRBD1 TRBJ2-5 once TRBV6-6 CASSYSRQGVETQYF TGTGCCAGCAGTTACTCGAGACAGGGAGTTGAGACCCAGTACTTC
TRBD1 TRBJ1-5 NA TRBV9 CASSSDRNSNQPQHF TGTGCCAGCAGCTCGGACAGGAATAGCAATCAGCCCCAGCATTTT
NA TRBJ1-5 once TRBV29-1 CSVELSSNQPQHF TGCAGCGTTGAACTGAGTAGCAATCAGCCCCAGCATTTT
TRBD2 TRBJ2-1 NA TRBV6-6 CASSYSRGYNEQFF TGTGCCAGCAGTTACTCGCGGGGGTACAATGAGCAGTTCTTC
NA TRBJ2-1 NA TRBV7-2 CASSLVGAGSSYNEQFF TGTGCCAGCAGCTTAGTAGGTGCGGGAAGCTCCTACAATGAGCAGTTCTTC
NA TRBJ1-2 NA TRBV7-7 CASSLAVALNYGYTF TGTGCTAGCAGCTTAGCCGTGGCCCTTAACTATGGCTACACCTTC
TRBD1 TRBJ1-5 NA TRBV7-8 CASSLYQGEQPQHF TGTGCCAGCAGCTTATATCAGGGGGAGCAGCCCCAGCATTTT
NA TRBJ2-3 NA TRBV29-1 CSVALEGSGTQYF TGCAGCGTTGCACTAGAGGGTAGCGGTACGCAGTATTTT
TRBD1 TRBJ2-7 NA TRBV7-6 CASSLVRDRSYEQYF TGTGCCAGCAGCTTAGTCCGGGACAGGTCCTACGAGCAGTACTTC